The 3 T cell receptor beta chains in this list originate from one sample, sequenced in a study of CD8+ T cells in alopecia areata. Extracted RNA was reverse transcribed, and the resulting cDNA served as sequencing template. Method: immunoSEQ multiplex PCR; TCRdb's copy keeps in-frame clones and lacks some. The sample has hundreds of thousands of clones, 67% seen once; the top ten hold roughly 1.2%. This material consisted of CD4+ T cells sorted from blood, taken at week 0. These TCRs come from a human donor with alopecia areata.

This sequence joins TRBV29-1 and TRBJ1-6, with 7 bases that match TRBD1. CDR3 size: 14 residues. Per the germline V gene, CDR1 is SQVTM and CDR2 is ANQGSEA. V lost 7 bases to trimming and J lost 1 base; unmatched junction nucleotides: 4. CDR3 residues: CSARDSSYNSPLHF. CDR3 nucleotide sequence: TGCAGCGCCCGGGACAGTTCCTATAATTCACCCCTCCACTTT. The full variable domain, rest sourced from reference TRBV29-1 and TRBJ1-6, is SAVISQKPSRDICQRGTSLTIQCQVDSQVTMMFWYRQQPGQSLTLIATANQGSEATYESGFVIDKFPISRPNLTFSTLTVSNMSPEDSSIYLCSARDSSYNSPLHFGNGTRLTVT.

The chain joins TRBV30 to TRBJ2-7; 8 positions agree with TRBD1. This CDR3 spans 20 amino acids. Germline loops: CDR1 GTSNPN, CDR2 SVGIG (reference sequence). J was trimmed by 2 bases and V by 5 bases; bases with no gene match: 26. CDR3 sequence reads: CAWLKGTGTTGGPIAYEQYF. The CDR3 nucleotides are TGTGCCTGGTTGAAAGGGACAGGAACTACAGGGGGACCCATTGCCTACGAGCAGTACTTC.

There are a few counts of this clone. The identical CDR3 is also encoded by other nucleotide sequences in the sample. The gene calls are TRBV7-2 and TRBJ2-5; no definite D call. Germline V gene data show CDR1 as SGHTA and CDR2 as FQGNSA. The V and J ends lost 0 bases and 4 bases respectively, with 3 bases between them. The CDR3 spans 12 residues. The DNA of the CDR3 is TGTGCCAGCAGCTTAGCGGGAGAGACCCAGTACTTC. Translated, it gives CASSLAGETQYF.